These 29 T cell receptor beta chains originate from one sample sequenced in a study of blood T cell repertoires in COVID-19. TCRdb's copy holds only in-frame clones and misses some; the assay was immunoSEQ multiplex PCR. This repertoire shows 70,000 to 85,000 clones, 75% to 95% found once; its top ten account for around 4.9%. Input material: peripheral blood. These receptor sequences come from an older woman with active COVID-19.

The rearrangement uses TRBV6-5 and TRBJ2-2, with 12 bases fitting TRBD1. CDR3 length: 15 residues. V shed 5 bases and J 7 bases; nucleotides not matched to a gene: 5. The germline CDR1 and CDR2 sequences are MNHEY and SVGAGI. Written as DNA, the CDR3 is TGTGCCAGCAGTCGGGACAGGGGGCTCGACGGGGAGCTGTTTTTT. It encodes CASSRDRGLDGELFF.

This chain connects TRBV20-1 to TRBJ1-3; maybe TRBD1 (6 bases). Per germline, CDR1 DFQATT and CDR2 SNEGSKA (reference sequence). CDR3 size: 14 residues. With 3 bases removed from V and 5 bases from J, the gap between germline ends came to 14 bases. The CDR3 DNA reads as TGCAGTGCTAGTGGGGGCCCACGGAGAAACACCATATATTTT. Protein sequence: CSASGGPRRNTIYF.

CDR3 amino acids: CSVESGPANTGELFF. The CDR3 bases are TGCAGCGTTGAATCAGGGCCAGCGAACACCGGGGAGCTGTTTTTT. The chain is built from TRBV29-1 and TRBJ2-2, with D possibly TRBD1 on 5 matching bases. The V gene lost 2 bases and the J gene lost 0 bases, with 10 bases spanning the gap. This CDR3 region has 15 residues. The germline V gene has CDR1 SQVTM and CDR2 ANQGSEA.

This chain uses TRBV28 with TRBJ1-2; tentative D call: TRBD1 (5 bases). The ends were cut back, 7 bases at V and 4 bases at J, with 19 bases in the middle. The CDR3 has 15 amino acids. Looked up from germline, CDR1 is MDHEN and CDR2 is SYDVKM. CDR3 in DNA: TGTGCCAGCACCATTTTGGGGGGGGGACTCTATGGCTACACCTTC. It is translated as CASTILGGGLYGYTF.

The chain employs TRBV7-9 and TRBJ2-2, with TRBD2 identical over 7 bases. Germline V gene lookup returns CDR1 SEHNR and CDR2 FQNEAQ (reference sequence). With 3 bases clipped from V and 7 bases from J, the junction kept 5 bases outside the gene matches. CDR3 length: 14 amino acids. This CDR3 reads CASSFWERDGELFF. CDR3 in DNA: TGTGCCAGCAGCTTCTGGGAGCGGGACGGGGAGCTGTTTTTT.

V usage is TRBV15 and J usage is TRBJ2-5; 12 positions match TRBD1. CDR1 is LNHNV and CDR2 is YYDKDF in the germline V gene (reference sequence). This CDR3 comprises 15 residues. V lost 6 bases and J lost 3; bases outside the gene matches: 5. CDR3 coding DNA: TGTGCCACCAGACCGGGACAGGGGGCTGAAGAGACCCAGTACTTC. Its protein is CATRPGQGAEETQYF.

The J gene is TRBJ2-1, the V gene TRBV19, with TRBD2 matching 12 bases. This CDR3 has 15 amino acids. Germline V gene sequence: CDR1 LNHDA, CDR2 SQIVND (reference sequence). J was trimmed by 7 bases and V by 8 bases; bases with no gene match: 9. CDR3 protein: CASATGLAGGNEQFF. CDR3 nucleotides: TGTGCCAGTGCTACGGGACTAGCGGGTGGGAATGAGCAGTTCTTC.

CDR3 in amino acids: CASSQLRRGYTF. The CDR3 DNA sequence: TGTGCCAGCAGCCAACTCCGGAGGGGCTACACCTTC. This rearrangement joins TRBV3-1 (or the pseudogene TRBV3-2) to TRBJ1-2; D ambiguous. The germline CDR1 and CDR2 sequences are LGHDT and YNNKEL (reference sequence). With 2 bases removed from V and 8 bases from J, the gap between germline ends came to 9 bases. This CDR3 comprises 12 residues.

This clone appeared a few times. The rearrangement uses TRBV29-1 and TRBJ2-1; 9 bases are a match to TRBD2. This CDR3 region has 18 residues. From germline, CDR1 is SQVTM and CDR2 ANQGSEA. V lost 6 bases to trimming and J lost 4 bases; unmatched junction nucleotides: 19. The CDR3 nucleotides read TGCAGCGTCCGCCCTTACCAGCTGCGGGAGGGAGGGTACAATGAGCAGTTCTTC. Translating it yields CSVRPYQLREGGYNEQFF.

V usage is TRBV24-1 and J usage is TRBJ2-1, with TRBD2 identical over 12 bases. CDR3 length: 16 amino acids. Germline CDR1 is KGHDR and CDR2 is SFDVKD. V lost 2 bases, J lost 4 bases, and 2 bases stayed unmatched. The CDR3 DNA sequence: TGTGCCACCAGTGATTGGACTAGCGGGACATACAATGAGCAGTTCTTC. This gives the protein CATSDWTSGTYNEQFF.

This chain uses TRBV6-5 with TRBJ1-5; 8 bases match TRBD1. J was trimmed by 3 bases and V by 5 bases; bases with no gene match: 6. Germline V gene data show CDR1 as MNHEY and CDR2 as SVGAGI. CDR3 length: 15 amino acids. The CDR3 sequence: CASSRDRSSNQPQHF. Here the CDR3 DNA reads TGTGCCAGCAGTCGGGACAGGTCTTCCAATCAGCCCCAGCATTTT.

The rearrangement links TRBV7-2 to TRBJ2-3, with D perhaps matching TRBD1 (6 bases). Germline lookup yields CDR1 SGHTA and CDR2 FQGNSA. Trimming removed 5 bases at V and 1 base at J, with 13 bases between. There are 15 residues in the CDR3. CDR3 region: CASSPQGHGTDTQYF. The CDR3 DNA follows: TGTGCCAGCAGCCCACAGGGCCACGGCACAGATACGCAGTATTTT.

The genes are TRBV5-1 and TRBJ2-1, with 8 bases identical to TRBD1. This CDR3 is built from 16 residues. Germline V gene sequence: CDR1 SGHRS, CDR2 YFSETQ. The V gene end was trimmed by 5 bases and the J gene end by 3 bases; junction bases not matched to a gene: 10. CDR3 residues: CASRVTGGGFYNEQFF. In nucleotides, the CDR3 is TGCGCCAGCAGGGTAACAGGGGGAGGTTTCTACAATGAGCAGTTCTTC.

This clone came up once. This chain connects TRBV20-1 to TRBJ2-1; TRBD2 agrees at 10 bases. The CDR3 spans 18 residues. Germline CDR1 DFQATT, CDR2 SNEGSKA (reference sequence). Germline trimming cut 3 bases from V and 5 bases from J; bases unmatched to any gene: 16. CDR3 residues: CSASWTSSGSSIHNEQFF. Written as DNA, the CDR3 is TGCAGTGCTAGTTGGACGTCTAGCGGGAGCAGTATCCACAATGAGCAGTTCTTC.

CDR3 in amino acids: CASKGGLAGGTPADTQYF. The CDR3, as DNA: TGTGCCAGCAAGGGGGGTCTAGCGGGAGGAACTCCGGCAGATACGCAGTATTTT. The chain employs TRBV27 and TRBJ2-3; 11 nucleotides align to TRBD2. Germline V gene data show CDR1 as MNHEY and CDR2 as SMNVEV (reference sequence). CDR3 length: 18 residues. V lost 7 bases to trimming and J lost 4 bases; unmatched junction nucleotides: 16.

The rearrangement uses TRBV20-1 and TRBJ2-3; weak D call: TRBD2 (6 bases). This CDR3 spans 13 amino acids. The V gene's germline CDR1 is DFQATT and CDR2 SNEGSKA (reference sequence). V shed 3 bases and J shed 2 bases, with 9 bases lying between them. The CDR3 spells CSASTGVTDTQYF. As DNA, the CDR3 is TGCAGTGCTAGTACGGGAGTCACAGATACGCAGTATTTT.

This rearrangement joins TRBV4-2 to TRBJ2-5, with D hard to call. Trimming took 1 base from V and 5 from J, leaving 14 bases between them. Per the germline V gene, CDR1 is LGHNA and CDR2 is YNFKEQ. The length of the CDR3 is 15 residues. The CDR3 is CASSQALNIGETQYF. The CDR3 DNA is TGTGCCAGCAGCCAAGCCCTAAATATTGGTGAGACCCAGTACTTC.

A single count supports this clone. V gene TRBV6-5 combines with J gene TRBJ2-6; a weak D match, TRBD2 (6 bases). From germline, CDR1 is MNHEY and CDR2 SVGAGI. Deletions cut 9 bases from V and 0 bases from J, with 12 bases between. CDR3 length: 15 amino acids. The CDR3 spells CAREGRNSGANVLTF. The CDR3 bases are TGTGCCAGGGAGGGACGGAACTCTGGGGCCAACGTCCTGACTTTC.

The CDR3 DNA follows: TGCACCAGCAGCCAAGATGCACCTCTCGGACAGGGGGACACTGAAGCTTTCTTT. It encodes CTSSQDAPLGQGDTEAFF. J is TRBJ1-1 and V is TRBV1; the listed D gene, TRBD1, was not tested against the DNA. TRBV1 is marked as a pseudogene. The CDR3 is 18 amino acids.

The J gene is TRBJ2-1, the V gene TRBV5-4, with 8 bases aligning to TRBD2. Trimming cost V 1 base and J 5 bases; bases outside gene matches: 2. Germline lookup yields CDR1 SGHNT and CDR2 YYREEE (reference sequence). This CDR3 is 14 amino acids long. CDR3 in DNA: TGTGCCAGCAGCTTGCCACTAGCGGACAATGAGCAGTTCTTC. It specifies CASSLPLADNEQFF.

The J gene is TRBJ2-1, the V gene TRBV7-2, with TRBD1 as a possible D gene (5 bases). The CDR3 contains 14 residues. Germline-derived CDR1 and CDR2 are SGHTA and FQGNSA. V lost 1 base and J 8 bases, leaving 12 bases between the germline ends. DNA for the CDR3: TGTGCCAGCAGCTTAGTGGGGCTAGGAGATGAGCAGTTCTTC. This codes for CASSLVGLGDEQFF.

The chain is built from TRBV19 and TRBJ1-2; 9 bases map to TRBD1. Unmatched junction bases numbered 13, after V lost 7 bases and J lost 4 bases. From germline, CDR1 is LNHDA and CDR2 SQIVND (reference sequence). The CDR3 length is 16 residues. This CDR3 reads CASNGSPSQGAYGYTF. In DNA, the CDR3 is TGTGCCAGTAATGGGTCCCCCTCACAGGGGGCCTATGGCTACACCTTC.

This clone was counted only a few times. The J gene is TRBJ2-1, the V gene TRBV7-8, with a tentative D call TRBD2 (5 bases). The CDR3 sequence is 15 residues long. Germline V gene sequence: CDR1 SGHVS, CDR2 FQNEAQ. The germline V and J ends were trimmed by 5 bases and 12 bases, with 23 bases remaining between them. In DNA, the CDR3 is TGTGCCAGCAGCCCTCGTGGCACTAGGAGGCTTGGGCAGTTCTTC. It codes for CASSPRGTRRLGQFF.

V usage is TRBV28 and J usage is TRBJ1-5, with D unresolved. The CDR3 is made up of 13 amino acids. Trimming shortened V by 2 bases and J by 6 bases, and 8 bases separated the two germline ends. In germline, CDR1 is MDHEN, CDR2 SYDVKM. The CDR3 bases are TGTGCCAGCAGTTTAGGAGGGTCTCAGCCCCAGCATTTT. It yields the protein CASSLGGSQPQHF.

This clone was observed once. V gene TRBV5-1 combines with J gene TRBJ1-1; the match to TRBD1 covers 10 bases. The length of the CDR3 is 18 residues. Trimming removed 3 bases from V and 4 bases from J; junction bases left unmatched: 15. Germline V CDR1 and CDR2: SGHRS, YFSETQ. DNA for the CDR3: TGCGCCAGCAGCTACACCGATCTCGGGACAGGGGCGGGCACTGAAGCTTTCTTT. It yields the protein CASSYTDLGTGAGTEAFF.

V and J are TRBV6-5 and TRBJ1-6; possibly TRBD1 for D (6 bases). Germline assignment: CDR1 MNHEY and CDR2 SVGAGI. The CDR3 is 15 residues long. V lost 4 bases and J lost 0, with 7 bases in between. This CDR3 reads CASSLDSSYNSPLHF. In DNA form, the CDR3 reads TGTGCCAGCAGTTTGGACAGCTCCTATAATTCACCCCTCCACTTT.

V usage is TRBV20-1 and J usage is TRBJ2-1, with TRBD2 identical over 8 bases. Per germline, CDR1 DFQATT and CDR2 SNEGSKA (reference sequence). This CDR3 has 16 residues. The V and J ends lost 3 bases and 0 bases, in that order; junction bases with no gene match: 7. This chain's CDR3 is CSASRGGGNSYNEQFF. Written as DNA, the CDR3 is TGCAGTGCTAGTCGGGGGGGAGGGAACTCCTACAATGAGCAGTTCTTC.

Regarding this clone: This may come from a read error, since a much larger clone is one base off. The V and J genes are TRBV5-1 and TRBJ1-2, with 7 bases aligning to TRBD1. Looked up from germline, CDR1 is SGHRS and CDR2 is YFSETQ. This CDR3 is built from 17 residues. V lost 2 bases to trimming and J lost 1 base; unmatched junction nucleotides: 11. The CDR3 spells CASSLYARQGGNYGYTF. CDR3 in DNA: TGCGCCAGCAGCTTATACGCAAGACAGGGCGGTAACTATGGCTACACCTTC.

V usage is TRBV6-5 and J usage is TRBJ1-2; TRBD1 matches at 9 bases. Germline V gives CDR1 MNHEY, CDR2 SVGAGI. This CDR3 is built from 13 residues. The J segment lost 8 bases and the V segment lost 7 bases, leaving 8 bases of the junction unmatched. CDR3 sequence (DNA): TGTGCCAGCACCTACAGGGGGCGGGAGGGCTACACCTTC. Translating gives CASTYRGREGYTF.